Here is one T cell receptor (beta chain) with its context. The entry originates in a study of blood T cells in healthy people across ages. Using a J-beta primer mix together with a sample-barcoded 5' primer, a second PCR was run for roughly 6 to 12 cycles. MiXCR, applied by TCRdb to the 5' RACE reads, yields one record per CDR3 protein. The sample shows 1.5 million to 2 million distinct CDR3 sequences, less than 50% of them seen only once. This CDR3 is 17 amino acids long. In germline, CDR1 is MNHEY, CDR2 SMNVEV (reference sequence). Trimming removed 6 bases at V and 1 base at J, with 21 bases between.

Sequenced sample: blood. This TCR derives from a woman aged 40 to 50 in good health. The chain recombines TRBV27 with TRBJ2-5; D tentatively fits TRBD1 or TRBD2 (5 bases each). CDR3 nucleotides: TGTGCCAGCAGAGTTCTCGGGGCTAGGAGTTCCCAAGAGACCCAGTACTTC. It encodes CASRVLGARSSQETQYF.